Here is one T cell receptor beta chain with its context. These data are taken from a study of shared clonotypes between healthy human individuals. Genomic DNA belonging to each subset was distributed in equal measure over several immunoSEQ plates. Assay: immunoSEQ multiplex PCR; the TCRdb copy retains only in-frame clones and omits some. The sample holds roughly 1,500,000 clones, roughly 98.5% seen once. This CDR3 has 15 residues. Germline V CDR1 and CDR2: KGHSH, LQKENI. V shed 0 bases and J 5 bases; nucleotides not matched to a gene: 4. This clonotype was sampled from a man aged 30 to 45 in good health. The gene calls are TRBV18 and TRBJ2-1, with TRBD2 matching over 7 bases. Sequencing was done on a sample of naive CD4+ T cells sorted from blood. As for subset: CD45RA+ positively selected. The CDR3 region is CASSPPSGQNNEQFF. The CDR3 coding sequence is TGTGCCAGCTCACCACCTAGCGGGCAGAACAATGAGCAGTTCTTC.